Sequencing of this TCR beta chain was carried out in a study of CD8+CD57+ T cells in acquired aplastic anemia. Researchers used genomic DNA as the template to profile TCR beta VDJ and CDR3. TCRdb reanalysed the reads using MiXCR and keeps one entry per CDR3 protein. The table lists 200,000 to 300,000 distinct CDR3 sequences, around 82% of them singletons. The CDR3 is made up of 14 amino acids. V lost 8 bases, J lost 3 bases, and 16 bases lay in between. Germline CDR1 SNHLY, CDR2 FYNNEI. Selection for sequencing was limited to patients who had shown CD8+CD57+ cell expansion by flow cytometry. The patients, all of them, had severe acquired aplastic anemia.

V usage is TRBV2 and J usage is TRBJ1-2; D is possibly TRBD1 (5 bases). This clonotype originated in a human donor with aplastic anemia. Sequencing input: sorted CD4+, CD8+, or CD8+CD57+ T cells (not recorded which) from PBMCs. CDR3 protein: CASLRGEGYYGYTF. In nucleotides, the CDR3 is TGTGCCAGCCTGCGGGGTGAGGGGTACTATGGCTACACCTTC.